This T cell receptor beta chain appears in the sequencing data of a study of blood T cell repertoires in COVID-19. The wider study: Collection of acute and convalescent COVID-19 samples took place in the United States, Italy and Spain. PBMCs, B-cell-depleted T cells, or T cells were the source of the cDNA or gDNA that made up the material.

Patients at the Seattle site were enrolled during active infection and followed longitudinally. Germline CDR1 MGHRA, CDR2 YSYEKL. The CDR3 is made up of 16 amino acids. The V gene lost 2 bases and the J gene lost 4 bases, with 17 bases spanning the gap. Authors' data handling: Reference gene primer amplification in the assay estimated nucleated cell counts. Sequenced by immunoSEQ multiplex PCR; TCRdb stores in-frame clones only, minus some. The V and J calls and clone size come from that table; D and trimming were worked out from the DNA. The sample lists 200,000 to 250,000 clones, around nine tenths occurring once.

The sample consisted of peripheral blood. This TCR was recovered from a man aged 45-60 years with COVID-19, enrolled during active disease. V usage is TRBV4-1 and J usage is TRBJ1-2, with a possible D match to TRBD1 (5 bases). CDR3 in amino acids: CASSQNQGRTTYGYTF. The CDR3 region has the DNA TGCGCCAGCAGCCAAAATCAGGGCAGGACCACCTATGGCTACACCTTC.